These 20 T cell receptor beta chains were all obtained from the same sample, sequenced in a study of T cell responses to AZD1222 COVID-19 vaccine. Measured with immunoSEQ multiplex PCR; TCRdb has only the in-frame clones, and not every one. Of about 150,000 clones in the sample, about 92% were seen once. Specimen: peripheral blood, collected 28 days after the second AZD1222 dose. These receptors were taken from an adult who received the AZD1222 COVID-19 vaccine.

This clone is judged medium-sized (0.01 to 0.1%). This chain uses TRBV5-1 with TRBJ2-2, with 11 bases aligning to TRBD2. CDR3 length equals 17 residues. Germline assignment: CDR1 SGHRS and CDR2 YFSETQ. The V gene end was trimmed by 0 bases and the J gene end by 5 bases; junction bases not matched to a gene: 6. The CDR3 protein is CASSLELAGVWTGELFF. The CDR3 nucleotides read TGCGCCAGCAGCTTGGAACTAGCGGGAGTCTGGACCGGGGAGCTGTTTTTT. Full variable domain (missing parts from reference TRBV5-1 and TRBJ2-2): KAGVTQTPRYLIKTRGQQVTLSCSPISGHRSVSWYQQTPGQGLQFLFEYFSETQRNKGNFPGRFSGRQFSNSRSEMNVSTLELGDSALYLCASSLELAGVWTGELFFGEGSRLTVL.

This chain connects TRBV19 to TRBJ1-6, with 8 bases identical to TRBD1. V trimming: 9 bases; J trimming: 0 bases; junction bases outside the gene matches: 4. Germline lookup yields CDR1 LNHDA and CDR2 SQIVND (reference sequence). CDR3 size: 15 residues. CDR3 protein: CASRGLSSYNSPLHF. The CDR3 DNA reads TGTGCCAGCAGGGGGCTGAGCTCCTATAATTCACCCCTCCACTTT.

CDR3: CASSQMAGVSGGYTF. The CDR3, as DNA: TGTGCCAGCAGCCAAATGGCGGGGGTTTCGGGGGGCTACACCTTC. J is TRBJ1-2 and V is TRBV3-1 (or the pseudogene TRBV3-2); possible D gene TRBD1, 5 bases. The CDR3 runs to 15 residues. V was shortened by 2 bases and J by 8 bases, with 18 bases between the two germline ends. CDR1 is LGHDT, CDR2 YNNKEL, per germline (reference sequence).

The rearrangement links TRBV28 to TRBJ2-7; possible D gene TRBD1, 6 bases. The V end was cut by 6 bases, the J end by 3 bases, with 18 bases between. The germline V gene encodes CDR1 MDHEN and CDR2 SYDVKM. CDR3 length: 15 residues. The CDR3 nucleotides read TGTGCCAGCAGAGGGGCCGGGACAAACTACTACGAGCAGTACTTC. This codes for CASRGAGTNYYEQYF.

The gene calls are TRBV19 and TRBJ2-7, with D perhaps matching TRBD1 or TRBD2 (5 bases each). Germline CDR1 LNHDA, CDR2 SQIVND (reference sequence). The CDR3 is made up of 15 amino acids. Trimming took off 6 bases at V and 0 bases at J, with 15 bases between the two ends. The CDR3 sequence: CASSRPGTHSYEQYF. The CDR3 region has the DNA TGTGCCAGTAGCCGCCCCGGGACCCACTCCTACGAGCAGTACTTC.

The V gene is TRBV6-5, the J gene TRBJ1-2; TRBD1 aligns across 9 bases. CDR3 size: 16 residues. The germline CDR1 and CDR2 sequences are MNHEY and SVGAGI. The V segment lost 0 bases and the J segment 5 bases; nucleotides outside the gene matches: 7. In DNA form, the CDR3 reads TGTGCCAGCAGTTACTCGATACAGGGGGCTGGGTATGGCTACACCTTC. Translation gives CASSYSIQGAGYGYTF.

The chain recombines TRBV7-2 with TRBJ2-5; no clear D. Trimming removed 7 bases at V and 2 bases at J, with 11 bases between. Germline V gene sequence: CDR1 SGHTA, CDR2 FQGNSA. The CDR3 loop spans 13 amino acids. The CDR3 region is CASTKGLQETQYF. DNA of the CDR3: TGTGCCAGCACCAAGGGCCTACAAGAGACCCAGTACTTC. Filled out from reference TRBV7-2 and TRBJ2-5, the complete variable domain reads GAGVSQSPSNKVTEKGKDVELRCDPISGHTALYWYRQSLGQGLEFLIYFQGNSAPDKSGLPSDRFSAERTGGSVSTLTIQRTQQEDSAVYLCASTKGLQETQYFGPGTRLLVL.

The V and J genes are TRBV7-9 and TRBJ1-1, with D unclear. Trimming removed 1 base at V and 1 base at J, with 13 bases between. There are 16 residues in the CDR3. CDR1 is SEHNR and CDR2 is FQNEAQ in the germline V gene (reference sequence). In DNA, the CDR3 is TGTGCCAGCAGCTTAGGGCAGACTGACTCGAACACTGAAGCTTTCTTT. Translating it yields CASSLGQTDSNTEAFF. Variable domain in full (rest from reference TRBV7-9 and TRBJ1-1): DTGVSQNPRHKITKRGQNVTFRCDPISEHNRLYWYRQTLGQGPEFLTYFQNEAQLEKSRLLSDRFSAERPKGSFSTLEIQRTEQGDSAMYLCASSLGQTDSNTEAFFGQGTRLTVV.

This clone was recorded once. V is TRBV27 and J is TRBJ1-2; the D gene is possibly TRBD1 (5 bases). Trimming took 5 bases from V and 1 from J, leaving 14 bases between them. Germline V CDR1 and CDR2: MNHEY, SMNVEV (reference sequence). The CDR3 runs to 15 residues. CDR3 sequence: CASSPLTGNNYGYTF. Written as DNA, the CDR3 is TGTGCCAGCAGTCCACTAACAGGAAATAACTATGGCTACACCTTC.

This clone was recorded once. The chain recombines TRBV11-3 with TRBJ1-1; D is unclear. The CDR3 is 12 residues long. Trimming shortened V by 2 bases and J by 11 bases, and 12 bases separated the two germline ends. CDR1 and CDR2 (germline): SGHNT, YENEEA. CDR3 sequence (DNA): TGTGCCAGCAGCTTAAACGGGGTTGGCGCTTTCTTT. This codes for CASSLNGVGAFF.

The rearrangement links TRBV4-2 to TRBJ1-1; D is unclear. Germline-derived CDR1 and CDR2 are LGHNA and YNFKEQ. Trimming took 0 bases from V and 1 from J, leaving 9 bases between them. The CDR3 is 15 residues long. CDR3 nucleotides: TGTGCCAGCAGCCAAGAGGCTCGATCGAACACTGAAGCTTTCTTT. This codes for CASSQEARSNTEAFF.

This chain connects TRBV6-2 or TRBV6-3 to TRBJ1-2, with a possible D match to TRBD1 (6 bases). The CDR3 totals 19 residues. Germline CDR1 and CDR2: MNHEY and SVGEGT. Trimming removed 6 bases from V and 3 bases from J, with 29 bases in between. The CDR3 sequence is CASSPSGPHLIGGDYGYTF. The DNA for the CDR3 is TGTGCCAGCAGCCCTAGTGGCCCCCACCTGATAGGGGGTGACTATGGCTACACCTTC.

The rearrangement joins TRBV7-8 to TRBJ1-2, with D unclear. The length of the CDR3 is 14 residues. V was cut by 3 bases and J by 4 bases, with 12 bases left in between. From germline, CDR1 is SGHVS and CDR2 FQNEAQ. CDR3 nucleotides: TGTGCCAGCAGCTTGGGGTTCTTGGGCTATGGCTACACCTTC. Encoded protein: CASSLGFLGYGYTF.

The chain employs TRBV24-1 and TRBJ1-6; TRBD1 is a possible D gene (5 bases). V was pared by 2 bases and J by 10 bases, with 14 bases between. CDR1 KGHDR and CDR2 SFDVKD come from the germline V gene. The CDR3 covers 15 residues. The CDR3 loop is CATSDSGLGDSPLHF. The CDR3 DNA sequence: TGTGCCACCAGTGATTCAGGGCTCGGGGACTCACCCCTCCACTTT.

The gene calls are TRBV7-2 and TRBJ2-3; 10 bases fit TRBD1. Trimming at V came to 2 bases and at J to 5 bases, leaving 7 bases not matched to a gene. The length of the CDR3 is 16 residues. Germline lookup yields CDR1 SGHTA and CDR2 FQGNSA. The CDR3 coding sequence is TGTGCCAGCAGCTTACATGGGACAGGGGTGGGAGATACGCAGTATTTT. Translation gives CASSLHGTGVGDTQYF.

The CDR3 sequence: CASSLAVGAGELFF. CDR3 DNA: TGTGCCAGCAGCTTGGCGGTCGGCGCCGGGGAGCTGTTTTTT. The chain recombines TRBV7-2 with TRBJ2-2; no definite D call. CDR1 and CDR2 (germline): SGHTA, FQGNSA. The V end lost 3 bases, the J end lost 6 bases, and 11 bases lay between the germline ends. The CDR3 has 14 amino acids.

The V gene is TRBV7-6, the J gene TRBJ1-1; the D gene is possibly TRBD1 (5 bases). The V gene lost 5 bases and the J gene lost 5 bases, with 12 bases spanning the gap. Germline V lookup: CDR1 SGHVS, CDR2 FNYEAQ. This CDR3 has 13 amino acids. The CDR3 reads CASSLPGGTEAFF. The CDR3 DNA follows: TGTGCCAGCAGCCTCCCGGGGGGGACTGAAGCTTTCTTT.

This chain uses TRBV27 with TRBJ2-1; 7 positions agree with TRBD2. The CDR3 has 16 residues. Germline CDR1 reads MNHEY; CDR2 reads SMNVEV (reference sequence). With 2 bases clipped from V and 3 bases from J, the junction kept 7 bases outside the gene matches. The CDR3 sequence: CASSLGGLGVYNEQFF. The CDR3 DNA follows: TGTGCCAGCAGTTTAGGTGGACTAGGGGTCTACAATGAGCAGTTCTTC.

The rearrangement joins TRBV24-1 to TRBJ1-2, with 10 bases aligning to TRBD1. Germline CDR1 KGHDR, CDR2 SFDVKD. The CDR3 runs to 15 residues. Trimming cost V 3 bases and J 5 bases; bases outside gene matches: 5. The CDR3 region is CATSDRTGGIYGYTF. The DNA for the CDR3 is TGTGCCACCAGTGATCGGACAGGGGGAATATATGGCTACACCTTC.

This clone occurred once. V and J are TRBV2 and TRBJ1-6, with TRBD1 as a possible D gene (6 bases). The germline V gene encodes CDR1 SNHLY and CDR2 FYNNEI. The length of the CDR3 is 17 residues. Between the trimmed V and J ends, which lost 4 bases and 1 base, there was a span of 14 bases. CDR3 amino acids: CASSAQGRDSYNSPLHF. DNA of the CDR3: TGTGCCAGCAGTGCACAGGGTAGAGATTCCTATAATTCACCCCTCCACTTT. The full variable domain, rest sourced from reference TRBV2 and TRBJ1-6, is EPEVTQTPSHQVTQMGQEVILRCVPISNHLYFYWYRQILGQKVEFLVSFYNNEISEKSEIFDDQFSVERPDGSNFTLKIRSTKLEDSAMYFCASSAQGRDSYNSPLHFGNGTRLTVT.